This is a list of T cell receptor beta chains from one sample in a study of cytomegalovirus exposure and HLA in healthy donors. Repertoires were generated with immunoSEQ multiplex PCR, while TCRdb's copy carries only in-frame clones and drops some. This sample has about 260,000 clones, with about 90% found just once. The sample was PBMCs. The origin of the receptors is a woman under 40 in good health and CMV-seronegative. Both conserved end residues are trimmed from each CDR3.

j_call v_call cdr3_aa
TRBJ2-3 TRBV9 ASNVAWDTDTQY
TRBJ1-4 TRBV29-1 SVESSNEKLF
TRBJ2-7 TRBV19 ASSYRPNLGGTVYEQY
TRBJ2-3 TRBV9 ASSVGATSTDTQY
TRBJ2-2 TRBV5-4 ASSLDPSGLNTGELF
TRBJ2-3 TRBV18 ASSPPNGDTQY
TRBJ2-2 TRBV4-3 ASSQAVLTGELF
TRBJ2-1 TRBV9 ASSVIIAGGDNEQF
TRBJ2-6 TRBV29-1 SVADILTGANVLT
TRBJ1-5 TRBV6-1 ASNENSNQPQH
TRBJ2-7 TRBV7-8 ASSRGLSSYEQY
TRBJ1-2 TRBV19 ASSNSGGNYGYT
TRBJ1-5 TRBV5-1 ASSSGHPGNQPQH